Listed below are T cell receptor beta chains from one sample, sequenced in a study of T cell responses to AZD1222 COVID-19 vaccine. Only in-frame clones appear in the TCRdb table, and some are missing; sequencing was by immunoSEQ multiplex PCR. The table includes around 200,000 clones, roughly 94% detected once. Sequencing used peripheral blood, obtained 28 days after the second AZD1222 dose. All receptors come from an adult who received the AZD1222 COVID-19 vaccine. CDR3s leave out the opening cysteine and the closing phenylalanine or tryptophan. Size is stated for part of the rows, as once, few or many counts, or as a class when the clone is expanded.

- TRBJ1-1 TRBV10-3 AISEAWTGADRGYTEAF
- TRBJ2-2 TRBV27 ASSSWGRIGELF
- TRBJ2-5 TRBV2 ASNGLALSAQY
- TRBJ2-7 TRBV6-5 ASTLTGTGYYEQY
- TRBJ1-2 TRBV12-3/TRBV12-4 ASTWVGSYGYT
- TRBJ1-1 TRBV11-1 ASSRDRSEAF
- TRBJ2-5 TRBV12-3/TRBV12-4 ASSLWTEETQY
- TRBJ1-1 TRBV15 ATSRSHRTGGSLEGTEAF
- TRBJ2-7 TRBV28 ASSTRWAVTYEQY
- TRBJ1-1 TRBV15 ATSRGQGKTEAF
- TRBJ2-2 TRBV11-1 ASSLNRGWNTGELF
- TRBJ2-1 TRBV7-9 ASNSHTRVAGGEQF
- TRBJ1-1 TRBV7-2 ASSLGRGPSTEAF
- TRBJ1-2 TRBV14 ASSQAGTGGYGYT
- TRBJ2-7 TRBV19 ASSIAGGASEQY
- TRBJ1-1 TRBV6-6 ASSYNPGLNTEAF
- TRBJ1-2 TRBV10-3 AISETGTGGFGYT
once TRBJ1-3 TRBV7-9 ASSLAPPFGIANTIY
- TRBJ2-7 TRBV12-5 ASGYREDGYEQY
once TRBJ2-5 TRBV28 ASSLGVPGHQPETQY
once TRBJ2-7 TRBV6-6 ASKLGQVAYEQY
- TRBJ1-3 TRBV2 ASSEVGDPSGNTIY
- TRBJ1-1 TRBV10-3 AISESLSTAF
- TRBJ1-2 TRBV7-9 ASSLLSDSYGYT
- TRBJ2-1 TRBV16 ASSQSPNRGHEQF
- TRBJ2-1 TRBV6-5 ASSYDRASANEQF
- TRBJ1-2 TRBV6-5 ASSFSTGMPYGYT
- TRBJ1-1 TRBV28 ASSSSGTGYTEAF
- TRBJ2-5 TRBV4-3 ASSHPVRLAGGETQY
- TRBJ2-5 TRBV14 ASTARASETQY
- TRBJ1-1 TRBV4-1 ASSQERRDRKYEAF
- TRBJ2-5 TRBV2 ASSEGGPRGETQY
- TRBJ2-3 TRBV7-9 ASSRGLAGVGDTQY
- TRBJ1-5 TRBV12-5 ASGYLLSGSYQPQH
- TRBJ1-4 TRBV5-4 ASGRQGGNEKLF
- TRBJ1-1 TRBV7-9 ASSGGGRAEAF
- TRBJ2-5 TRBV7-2 ASSPQSTMGETQY
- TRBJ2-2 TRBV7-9 ASSLGRTNTGELF
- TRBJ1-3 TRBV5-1 ASSLSQSSGNTIY
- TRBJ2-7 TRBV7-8 ASSQGGYEQY
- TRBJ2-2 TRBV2 ASRQTPNTGELF
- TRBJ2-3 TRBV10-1 ASSGDGLITDTQY
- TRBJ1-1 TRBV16 ASSQGGLNTEAF
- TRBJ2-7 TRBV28 ASRPPARDEQY
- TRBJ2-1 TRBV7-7 ASSSLAGEQF
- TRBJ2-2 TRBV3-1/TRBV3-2 ASSHAKWSLNTGELF
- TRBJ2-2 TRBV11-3 ASSFGATNTGELF
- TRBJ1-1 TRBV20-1 SAPLSTEAF
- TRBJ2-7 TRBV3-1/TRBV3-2 ASSQERTGGNYYEQY
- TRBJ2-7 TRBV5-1 ASSLRETGYEQY
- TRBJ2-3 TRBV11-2 ASSLGRAVEDTQY
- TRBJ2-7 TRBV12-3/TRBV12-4 ASSQDRGYEQY
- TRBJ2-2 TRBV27 ASSLDKAANTGELF
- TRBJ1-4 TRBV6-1 ASSVRIGSGGEKLF
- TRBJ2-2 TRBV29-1 SAVPGGNAGELF
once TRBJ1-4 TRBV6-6 ASSYKQVATNEKLF
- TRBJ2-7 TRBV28 ASSIARRLAEQY
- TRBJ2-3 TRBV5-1 ASSLVFAEGTDTQY
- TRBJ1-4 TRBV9 ASSPGRGERELF